The 27 T cell receptor beta chains below come from one sample, sequenced in a study of cytomegalovirus exposure and HLA in healthy donors. TCRdb's copy holds only in-frame clones and misses some; the assay was immunoSEQ multiplex PCR. The top ten hold approximately 0.9% of the sample, which has roughly 310,000 clones, approximately 85% seen once. The specimen was PBMCs. Receptors were obtained from a man aged 25 to 45 in good health and CMV-seronegative.

This chain uses TRBV5-8 with TRBJ2-3; maybe TRBD1 (5 bases). Germline values: CDR1 SGHTS, CDR2 YDEGEE. V gave up 2 bases and J gave up 3 bases, with 13 bases separating them. CDR3 size: 15 residues. CDR3 loop: CASSFQGSATDTQYF. The CDR3 nucleotides read TGTGCCAGCAGCTTCCAGGGTTCGGCGACAGATACGCAGTATTTT.

The chain is built from TRBV5-5 and TRBJ1-5; D remains unclear. Trimming cost V 0 bases and J 0 bases, with 7 bases left between them. The CDR3 runs to 15 residues. Germline V gene data show CDR1 as SGHKS and CDR2 as YYEKEE (reference sequence). The CDR3 nucleotides are TGTGCCAGCAGCTTGGGAGGGAGTAGCAATCAGCCCCAGCATTTT. It specifies CASSLGGSSNQPQHF. Based on the CDR3 plus reference TRBV5-5 and TRBJ1-5, the full variable domain is DAGVTQSPTHLIKTRGQQVTLRCSPISGHKSVSWYQQVLGQGPQFIFQYYEKEERGRGNFPDRFSARQFPNYSSELNVNALLLGDSALYLCASSLGGSSNQPQHFGDGTRLSIL.

The J gene is TRBJ1-2, the V gene TRBV29-1; D not resolved. The CDR3 extends over 14 amino acids. Deletions cut 3 bases from V and 7 bases from J, with 18 bases between. CDR1 is SQVTM and CDR2 is ANQGSEA in the germline V gene. This CDR3 is CSVENWQRTGGYTF. CDR3 in DNA: TGCAGCGTTGAGAACTGGCAGCGGACGGGTGGCTACACCTTC. The full variable domain, rest sourced from reference TRBV29-1 and TRBJ1-2, is SAVISQKPSRDICQRGTSLTIQCQVDSQVTMMFWYRQQPGQSLTLIATANQGSEATYESGFVIDKFPISRPNLTFSTLTVSNMSPEDSSIYLCSVENWQRTGGYTFGSGTRLTVV.

This chain links TRBV9 with TRBJ2-1; D possibly corresponds to TRBD2 (5 bases). The CDR3 extends over 14 amino acids. Per germline, CDR1 SGDLS and CDR2 YYNGEE. V was cut by 2 bases and J by 1 base, with 7 bases left in between. Here the CDR3 DNA reads TGTGCCAGCAGCGTCTCGGGGTCCTACAATGAGCAGTTCTTC. This encodes CASSVSGSYNEQFF.

The V and J genes are TRBV27 and TRBJ2-1; no clear D. This CDR3 contains 15 residues. V was trimmed by 5 bases and J by 0 bases, leaving 11 bases between them. CDR1 and CDR2 (germline): MNHEY, SMNVEV (reference sequence). This CDR3 is CASSPGPGSYNEQFF. Here the CDR3 DNA reads TGTGCCAGCAGTCCAGGTCCTGGCTCCTACAATGAGCAGTTCTTC.

The chain joins TRBV19 to TRBJ2-7; no clear D gene. CDR1 is LNHDA and CDR2 is SQIVND in the germline V gene (reference sequence). With 5 bases removed from V and 3 bases from J, the gap between germline ends came to 11 bases. CDR3 length equals 13 residues. The CDR3 DNA follows: TGTGCCAGTAGTGAAACGCCAGGCTACGAGCAGTACTTC. Its protein is CASSETPGYEQYF.

The chain is built from TRBV4-2 and TRBJ2-5, with D possibly matching TRBD1 (6 bases). The CDR3 sequence is 15 residues long. Germline CDR1 is LGHNA and CDR2 is YNFKEQ. Trimming removed 0 bases from V and 4 bases from J, with 12 bases in between. CDR3 bases: TGTGCCAGCAGCCAAGAGGACAGTCTGGCAGAGACCCAGTACTTC. This encodes CASSQEDSLAETQYF.

V gene TRBV5-4 combines with J gene TRBJ1-1, with TRBD1 identical over 10 bases. This CDR3 contains 16 residues. Germline-derived CDR1 and CDR2 are SGHNT and YYREEE (reference sequence). V shed 0 bases and J 1 base; nucleotides not matched to a gene: 3. Written as DNA, the CDR3 is TGTGCCAGCAGCTTGGGACAGGGGGCGACGAACACTGAAGCTTTCTTT. Its translation is CASSLGQGATNTEAFF. Full variable domain (remainder filled in from reference TRBV5-4 and TRBJ1-1): ETGVTQSPTHLIKTRGQQVTLRCSSQSGHNTVSWYQQALGQGPQFIFQYYREEENGRGNFPPRFSGLQFPNYSSELNVNALELDDSALYLCASSLGQGATNTEAFFGQGTRLTVV.

The V and J genes are TRBV27 and TRBJ2-7; D perhaps matches TRBD1 (6 bases). The germline CDR1 and CDR2 sequences are MNHEY and SMNVEV (reference sequence). CDR3 length: 13 amino acids. The V gene lost 2 bases and the J gene lost 7 bases, with 12 bases spanning the gap. The CDR3 loop reads CASSLRGWGEQYF. Written as DNA, the CDR3 is TGTGCCAGCAGTTTAAGGGGGTGGGGGGAGCAGTACTTC.

This rearrangement joins TRBV5-5 to TRBJ1-2; the D gene is possibly TRBD1 (5 bases). CDR3 length: 14 amino acids. The germline V and J ends were trimmed by 4 bases and 1 base, with 11 bases remaining between them. CDR1 is SGHKS, CDR2 YYEKEE, per germline (reference sequence). In DNA form, the CDR3 reads TGTGCCAGCAGCCCTGACAGTTATAACTATGGCTACACCTTC. Residues: CASSPDSYNYGYTF.

This clone appeared a few times. The J gene is TRBJ1-6, the V gene TRBV30; the match to TRBD1 covers 10 bases. The CDR3 is 15 amino acids. V dropped 2 bases and J dropped 10; count of bases not matched to a gene: 8. Per germline, CDR1 GTSNPN and CDR2 SVGIG (reference sequence). CDR3 coding DNA: TGTGCCTGGAGTCCCGGTGGGACAGGGGTGTCACCCCTCCACTTT. Residues: CAWSPGGTGVSPLHF.

The chain carries TRBV27 and TRBJ2-3; 7 bases are a match to TRBD1. The CDR3 sequence is 15 residues long. Per the germline V gene, CDR1 is MNHEY and CDR2 is SMNVEV (reference sequence). V lost 3 bases, J lost 1 base, and 4 bases stayed unmatched. DNA for the CDR3: TGTGCCAGCAGTTTCACAGGGGTGGGCACAGATACGCAGTATTTT. Translating gives CASSFTGVGTDTQYF.

A few counts support this clone. This chain joins TRBV13 and TRBJ2-7, with a tentative D call TRBD1 (6 bases). CDR3 length: 13 residues. Per the germline V gene, CDR1 is PRHDT and CDR2 is FYEKMQ (reference sequence). V was clipped by 5 bases and J by 2 bases, with 10 bases between them. CDR3 sequence: CASSEDRAYEQYF. The CDR3 DNA reads TGTGCCAGCAGCGAGGACAGAGCCTACGAGCAGTACTTC.

DNA for the CDR3: TGCGCCAGCAGCTTACTACCTAGCGGGGGCGAGACCCAGTACTTC. Translation gives CASSLLPSGGETQYF. The chain couples TRBV5-1 to TRBJ2-5, with 10 bases fitting TRBD2. The J segment lost 5 bases and the V segment lost 2 bases, leaving 6 bases of the junction unmatched. CDR1 SGHRS and CDR2 YFSETQ come from the germline V gene. The CDR3 totals 15 residues.

The V call is TRBV5-4, the J call TRBJ2-1, with 12 bases that match TRBD2. The CDR3 length is 16 residues. Germline V CDR1 and CDR2: SGHNT, YYREEE (reference sequence). V dropped 4 bases and J dropped 4; count of bases not matched to a gene: 6. For the CDR3, the DNA is TGTGCCAGCAGCCCAAGGACTAGCGGGGTGTACAATGAGCAGTTCTTC. This gives the protein CASSPRTSGVYNEQFF. Supplemented by reference TRBV5-4 and TRBJ2-1, the full variable domain reads ETGVTQSPTHLIKTRGQQVTLRCSSQSGHNTVSWYQQALGQGPQFIFQYYREEENGRGNFPPRFSGLQFPNYSSELNVNALELDDSALYLCASSPRTSGVYNEQFFGPGTRLTVL.

The chain couples TRBV11-2 to TRBJ2-5; 7 nucleotides line up with TRBD1. This CDR3 has 15 residues. The germline V gene encodes CDR1 SGHAT and CDR2 FQNNGV. Losses at the gene ends were 5 bases for V and 4 bases for J; bases not matched to a gene: 10. The CDR3 reads CASSPDRAARETQYF. The CDR3 DNA reads TGTGCCAGCAGCCCAGACAGGGCAGCCCGAGAGACCCAGTACTTC.

This clone came up once. The chain is built from TRBV2 and TRBJ2-3, with 7 bases that match TRBD2. Germline assignment: CDR1 SNHLY and CDR2 FYNNEI. With V trimmed by 6 bases and J by 6 bases, 15 bases remained unmatched. The CDR3 is made up of 16 amino acids. CDR3 nucleotides: TGTGCCAGCAGAACAGCGAGGCGGGGGAGCGGCGATACGCAGTATTTT. Its protein is CASRTARRGSGDTQYF.

The chain couples TRBV7-6 to TRBJ1-1; D is possibly TRBD1 (5 bases). The CDR3 contains 15 residues. Germline CDR1 SGHVS, CDR2 FNYEAQ. The V and J ends lost 1 base and 7 bases respectively, with 16 bases between them. This CDR3 reads CASSLGGAGRSEAFF. In nucleotides, the CDR3 is TGTGCCAGCAGCTTAGGTGGGGCAGGGAGGAGTGAAGCTTTCTTT. The whole variable domain, filled in from reference TRBV7-6 and TRBJ1-1, reads GAGVSQSPRYKVTKRGQDVALRCDPISGHVSLYWYRQALGQGPEFLTYFNYEAQQDKSGLPNDRFSAERPEGSISTLTIQRTEQRDSAMYRCASSLGGAGRSEAFFGQGTRLTVV.

This chain links TRBV18 with TRBJ2-3; 7 nucleotides agree with TRBD1. The CDR3 extends over 16 amino acids. J gave up 4 bases and V 4 bases, and 11 bases lay outside the gene matches. Germline assignment: CDR1 KGHSH and CDR2 LQKENI. The CDR3 sequence: CASSHKRQGGADTQYF. The CDR3 nucleotides are TGTGCCAGCTCACATAAAAGACAGGGTGGCGCAGATACGCAGTATTTT.

This clone was picked up one time. This chain connects TRBV6-1 to TRBJ1-3; perhaps TRBD1 as D (6 bases). V was pared by 10 bases and J by 2 bases, with 12 bases between. The CDR3 runs 13 residues. Germline-derived CDR1 and CDR2 are MNHNS and SASEGT. The DNA for the CDR3 is TGTGCCACTACATGGGGGCCTGGAAACACCATATATTTT. Protein product: CATTWGPGNTIYF.

This sequence joins TRBV9 and TRBJ1-2, with 7 bases matching TRBD1. V shed 2 bases, J shed 6 bases, and the junction held 4 bases outside the gene matches. Germline CDR1 SGDLS, CDR2 YYNGEE. This CDR3 is 13 amino acids long. The CDR3 spells CASSVRDSDGYTF. The DNA for the CDR3 is TGTGCCAGCAGCGTCCGGGACAGTGATGGCTACACCTTC. The variable domain in full, completed from reference TRBV9 and TRBJ1-2, reads DSGVTQTPKHLITATGQRVTLRCSPRSGDLSVYWYQQSLDQGLQFLIQYYNGEERAKGNILERFSAQQFPDLHSELNLSSLELGDSALYFCASSVRDSDGYTFGSGTRLTVV.

The rearrangement joins TRBV10-3 to TRBJ2-3; TRBD1 matches at 7 bases. In germline, CDR1 is ENHRY, CDR2 SYGVKD. Germline trimming cut 3 bases from V and 2 bases from J; bases unmatched to any gene: 11. The CDR3 has 17 amino acids. The CDR3: CAISDFIRTGPTDTQYF. CDR3 DNA sequence: TGTGCCATCAGTGACTTCATAAGGACAGGTCCCACAGATACGCAGTATTTT.

The chain couples TRBV18 to TRBJ1-6, with TRBD1 matching 10 bases. The trim removed 5 bases at V and 6 bases at J, leaving 7 bases unmatched. The CDR3 sequence is 16 residues long. Germline V gene sequence: CDR1 KGHSH, CDR2 LQKENI. The CDR3 sequence is CASSVGQGEANSPLHF. The CDR3 DNA sequence: TGTGCCAGCTCAGTAGGACAGGGGGAGGCTAATTCACCCCTCCACTTT.

This clone turned up a few times. The chain carries TRBV27 and TRBJ1-6, with D tentatively TRBD1 (6 bases). The germline V gene encodes CDR1 MNHEY and CDR2 SMNVEV (reference sequence). V was cut by 6 bases and J by 6 bases, with 15 bases left in between. The CDR3 covers 15 residues. The CDR3 DNA reads TGTGCCAGCAGGGGACATTCTTTGGGTAATTCACCCCTCCACTTT. Protein: CASRGHSLGNSPLHF.

The chain recombines TRBV12-5 with TRBJ1-1; the match to TRBD1 covers 8 bases. CDR3 size: 13 residues. V dropped 2 bases and J dropped 11; count of bases not matched to a gene: 7. Germline CDR1 reads LGHNT; CDR2 reads FRNRAP. CDR3 in amino acids: CASGLRQGAEAFF. In nucleotides, the CDR3 is TGTGCTAGTGGTTTGCGGCAGGGGGCGGAGGCTTTCTTT. The full variable domain, completed using reference TRBV12-5 and TRBJ1-1, is DARVTQTPRHKVTEMGQEVTMRCQPILGHNTVFWYRQTMMQGLELLAYFRNRAPLDDSGMPKDRFSAEMPDATLATLKIQPSEPRDSAVYFCASGLRQGAEAFFGQGTRLTVV.

The V and J genes are TRBV11-3 and TRBJ1-2; weak D call: TRBD1 (5 bases). CDR1 SGHNT and CDR2 YENEEA come from the germline V gene. The CDR3 totals 16 residues. Trimming removed 2 bases from V and 8 bases from J, with 21 bases in between. This chain's CDR3 is CASSLFVRRGHEGYTF. The CDR3 region has the DNA TGTGCCAGCAGCTTATTTGTACGGCGCGGACATGAAGGCTACACCTTC.

The CDR3 DNA reads as TGTGCCAGCAGTTATCTAGGGGGACCCTACGAGCAGTACTTC. Its translation is CASSYLGGPYEQYF. The rearrangement links TRBV6-6 to TRBJ2-7; D is perhaps TRBD1 (6 bases). The CDR3 runs to 14 residues. Germline V CDR1 and CDR2: MNHNY, SVGAGI (reference sequence). The V end lost 3 bases, the J end lost 2 bases, and 11 bases lay between the germline ends.